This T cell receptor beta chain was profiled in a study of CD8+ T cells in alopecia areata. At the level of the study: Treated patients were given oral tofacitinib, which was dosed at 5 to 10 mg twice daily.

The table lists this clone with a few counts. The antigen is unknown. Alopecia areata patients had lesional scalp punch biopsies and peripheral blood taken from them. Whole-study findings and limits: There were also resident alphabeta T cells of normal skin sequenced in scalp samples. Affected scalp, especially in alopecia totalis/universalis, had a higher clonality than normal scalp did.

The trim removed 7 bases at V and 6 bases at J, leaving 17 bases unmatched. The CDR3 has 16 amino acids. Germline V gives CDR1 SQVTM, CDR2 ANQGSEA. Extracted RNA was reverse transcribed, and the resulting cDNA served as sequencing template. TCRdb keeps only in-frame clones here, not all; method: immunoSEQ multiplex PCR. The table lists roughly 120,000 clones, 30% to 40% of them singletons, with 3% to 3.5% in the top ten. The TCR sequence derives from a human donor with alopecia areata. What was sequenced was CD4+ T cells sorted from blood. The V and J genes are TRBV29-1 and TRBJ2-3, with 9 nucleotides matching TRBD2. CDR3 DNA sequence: TGCAGCGCCTTAAGGGCGGGAGGGCTAAGTATGGATACGCAGTATTTT. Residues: CSALRAGGLSMDTQYF.